These 10 T cell receptor beta chains were all obtained from the same sample, sequenced in a study of long-term antiretroviral therapy in people with HIV. Researchers ran immunoSEQ v3.0 at survey level. Produced via immunoSEQ multiplex PCR; TCRdb's table is partial and in-frame only. The table shows roughly 37,000 clones, with around three quarters occurring only once. The specimen was unsorted PBMCs, collected 3.4 years after starting antiretroviral therapy. These receptors came from a man in his thirties or forties with HIV.

The CDR3 sequence: CASSPSLQETQYF. The CDR3, as DNA: TGTGCCAGCTCACCGTCACTCCAAGAGACCCAGTACTTC. This chain joins TRBV18 and TRBJ2-5; no firm D call. Trimming stripped 3 bases from V and 1 base from J, with 6 bases between. The germline CDR1 and CDR2 sequences are KGHSH and LQKENI. The CDR3 is 13 amino acids.

The chain couples TRBV10-1 to TRBJ2-3; the match to TRBD1 covers 11 bases. Germline loops: CDR1 WNHNN, CDR2 SYGVQD (reference sequence). The V gene end was trimmed by 6 bases and the J gene end by 5 bases; junction bases not matched to a gene: 4. The CDR3 loop spans 14 amino acids. The CDR3 reads CASSGQGAGDTQYF. The CDR3 region has the DNA TGCGCCAGCAGCGGACAGGGGGCAGGAGATACGCAGTATTTT.

This clone was picked up a small number of times. This chain links TRBV6-5 with TRBJ1-2; D remains ambiguous. CDR1 and CDR2 from the germline V gene are MNHEY and SVGAGI. Trimming took 7 bases from V and 4 from J, leaving 13 bases between them. There are 13 residues in the CDR3. The DNA for the CDR3 is TGTGCCAGCAATGTCAGCAGTATCTATGGCTACACCTTC. As protein: CASNVSSIYGYTF.

The chain joins TRBV2 to TRBJ1-4; a weak D match, TRBD1 (6 bases). The CDR3 sequence is 14 residues long. V was shortened by 7 bases and J by 5 bases, with 14 bases between the two germline ends. Germline V gene lookup returns CDR1 SNHLY and CDR2 FYNNEI. CDR3 in DNA: TGTGCCAGCAAGAGGACAGAGACCAATGAAAAACTGTTTTTT. Protein product: CASKRTETNEKLFF.

The chain is built from TRBV4-1 and TRBJ1-5; the match to TRBD1 covers 8 bases. This CDR3 has 15 amino acids. Trimming took 1 base from V and 4 from J; bases not matched to a gene: 3. CDR1 and CDR2 (germline): MGHRA, YSYEKL. The CDR3 DNA follows: TGCGCCAGCAGCCAAGGACAGGGGCCAAATCAGCCCCAGCATTTT. Protein: CASSQGQGPNQPQHF.

V is TRBV4-3 and J is TRBJ2-5; 8 bases fit TRBD2. The V and J ends lost 1 base and 4 bases, in that order; junction bases with no gene match: 5. Germline-derived CDR1 and CDR2 are LGHNA and YSLEER. The CDR3 is made up of 15 amino acids. The CDR3 DNA is TGCGCCAGCAGCCAAGCCGGGACTAGTGCAGAGACCCAGTACTTC. As protein: CASSQAGTSAETQYF.

This clone was counted a few times. The chain has TRBV28 and TRBJ2-7; 9 bases fit TRBD2. Unmatched junction bases numbered 6, after V lost 6 bases and J lost 0 bases. The CDR3 totals 15 residues. Germline CDR1 reads MDHEN; CDR2 reads SYDVKM. The CDR3 loop reads CASSPTSGNSYEQYF. The CDR3 nucleotides are TGTGCCAGCAGCCCGACTAGCGGAAACTCCTACGAGCAGTACTTC. Full variable domain (missing parts from reference TRBV28 and TRBJ2-7): DVKVTQSSRYLVKRTGEKVFLECVQDMDHENMFWYRQDPGLGLRLIYFSYDVKMKEKGDIPEGYSVSREKKERFSLILESASTNQTSMYLCASSPTSGNSYEQYFGPGTRLTVT.

The V call is TRBV6-4, the J call TRBJ1-1; 7 bases map to TRBD1. CDR1 MRHNA and CDR2 SNTAGT come from the germline V gene. Losses at the gene ends were 4 bases for V and 2 bases for J; bases not matched to a gene: 10. CDR3 size: 16 residues. This chain's CDR3 is CASSAEMNRGNTEAFF. DNA of the CDR3: TGTGCCAGCAGTGCCGAGATGAACAGGGGAAACACTGAAGCTTTCTTT.

V and J are TRBV7-9 and TRBJ2-7; D gene ambiguous. V gave up 5 bases and J gave up 2 bases, with 19 bases separating them. The CDR3 consists of 16 residues. Germline CDR1 reads SEHNR; CDR2 reads FQNEAQ (reference sequence). The CDR3 spells CASSPPQDSSPYEQYF. The CDR3 DNA reads as TGTGCCAGCAGCCCCCCCCAGGATTCGTCCCCCTACGAGCAGTACTTC. Filled out from reference TRBV7-9 and TRBJ2-7, the complete variable domain reads DTGVSQNPRHKITKRGQNVTFRCDPISEHNRLYWYRQTLGQGPEFLTYFQNEAQLEKSRLLSDRFSAERPKGSFSTLEIQRTEQGDSAMYLCASSPPQDSSPYEQYFGPGTRLTVT.

This chain connects TRBV9 to TRBJ1-2; TRBD1 is a possible D gene (5 bases). CDR3 size: 15 residues. V was clipped by 0 bases and J by 4 bases, with 13 bases between them. CDR1 SGDLS and CDR2 YYNGEE come from the germline V gene. This CDR3 is CASSVEDRSGYGYTF. Here the CDR3 DNA reads TGTGCCAGCAGCGTAGAAGACAGATCAGGCTATGGCTACACCTTC.